This TCR beta chain emerged from a study of control samples from healthy donors and cancer patients. V lost 6 bases, J lost 5 bases, and 12 bases stayed unmatched. The CDR3 contains 15 residues. Germline CDR1 reads MNHEY; CDR2 reads SMNVEV (reference sequence). Clones were sequenced by immunoSEQ multiplex PCR, and TCRdb holds only the in-frame ones, with some missing. The sample holds some 140,000 clones, roughly 90% seen once. Sample: PBMCs. This receptor was obtained from a man aged 45-60 years with head and neck cancer. The chain joins TRBV27 to TRBJ2-7; 8 bases map to TRBD1. The CDR3 nucleotides are TGTGCCAGCAGGTTCCTGGACAGGGAATCACACGAGCAGTACTTC. It is translated as CASRFLDRESHEQYF.